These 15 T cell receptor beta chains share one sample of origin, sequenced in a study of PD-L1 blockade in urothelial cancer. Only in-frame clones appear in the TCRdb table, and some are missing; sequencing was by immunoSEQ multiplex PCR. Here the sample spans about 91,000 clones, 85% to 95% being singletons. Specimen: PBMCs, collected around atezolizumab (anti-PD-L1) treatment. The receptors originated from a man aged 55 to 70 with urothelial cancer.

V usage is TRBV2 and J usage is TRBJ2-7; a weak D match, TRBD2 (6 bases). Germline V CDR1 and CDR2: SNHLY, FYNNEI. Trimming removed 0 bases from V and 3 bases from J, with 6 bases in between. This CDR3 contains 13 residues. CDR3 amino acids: CASSEAEGYEQYF. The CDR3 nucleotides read TGTGCCAGCAGTGAAGCGGAGGGCTACGAGCAGTACTTC.

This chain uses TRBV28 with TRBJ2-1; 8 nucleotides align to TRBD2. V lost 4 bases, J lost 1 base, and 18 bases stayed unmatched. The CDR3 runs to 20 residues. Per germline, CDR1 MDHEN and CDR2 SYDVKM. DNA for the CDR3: TGTGCCAGCAGTTCGGCCGGAGCGGGGGTGGGGGGGAAATCCTACAATGAGCAGTTCTTC. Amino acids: CASSSAGAGVGGKSYNEQFF.

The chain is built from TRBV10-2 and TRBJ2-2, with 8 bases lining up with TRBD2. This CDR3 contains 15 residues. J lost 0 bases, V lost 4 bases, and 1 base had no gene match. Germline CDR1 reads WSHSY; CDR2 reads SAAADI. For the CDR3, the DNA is TGCGCCAGCAGTGCGACTAGCGCGAACACCGGGGAGCTGTTTTTT. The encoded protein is CASSATSANTGELFF.

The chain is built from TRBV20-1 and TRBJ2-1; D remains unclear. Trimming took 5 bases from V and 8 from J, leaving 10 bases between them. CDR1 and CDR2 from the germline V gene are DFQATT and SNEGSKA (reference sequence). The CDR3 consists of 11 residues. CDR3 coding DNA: TGCAGTGCTTTCCGGGTCGATGAGCAGTTCTTC. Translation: CSAFRVDEQFF.

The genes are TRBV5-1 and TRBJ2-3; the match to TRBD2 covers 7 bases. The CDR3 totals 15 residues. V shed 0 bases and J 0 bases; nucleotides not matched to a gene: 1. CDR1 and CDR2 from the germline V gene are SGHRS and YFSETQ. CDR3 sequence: CASSLGGLSTDTQYF. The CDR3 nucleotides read TGCGCCAGCAGCTTGGGGGGACTAAGCACAGATACGCAGTATTTT.

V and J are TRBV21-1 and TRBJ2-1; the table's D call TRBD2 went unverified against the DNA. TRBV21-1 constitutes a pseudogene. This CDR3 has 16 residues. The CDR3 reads CASSKGGTSDADEQFF. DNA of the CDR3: TGTGCCAGCAGCAAAGGGGGGACTAGCGATGCCGATGAGCAGTTCTTC.

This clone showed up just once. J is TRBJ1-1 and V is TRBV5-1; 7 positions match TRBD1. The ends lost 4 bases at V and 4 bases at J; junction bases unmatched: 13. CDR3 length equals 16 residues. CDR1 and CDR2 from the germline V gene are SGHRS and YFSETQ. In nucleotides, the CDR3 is TGCGCCAGCAGCCCCATTCCAGGGGGAGATGGCACTGAAGCTTTCTTT. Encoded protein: CASSPIPGGDGTEAFF.

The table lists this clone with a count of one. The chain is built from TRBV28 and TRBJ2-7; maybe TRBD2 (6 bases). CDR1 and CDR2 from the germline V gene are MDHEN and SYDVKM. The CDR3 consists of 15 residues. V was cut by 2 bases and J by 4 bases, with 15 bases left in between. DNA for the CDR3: TGTGCCAGCAGTTTAGGGGGGTCGAGGAAATACGAGCAGTACTTC. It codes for CASSLGGSRKYEQYF. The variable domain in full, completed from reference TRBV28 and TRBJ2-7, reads DVKVTQSSRYLVKRTGEKVFLECVQDMDHENMFWYRQDPGLGLRLIYFSYDVKMKEKGDIPEGYSVSREKKERFSLILESASTNQTSMYLCASSLGGSRKYEQYFGPGTRLTVT.

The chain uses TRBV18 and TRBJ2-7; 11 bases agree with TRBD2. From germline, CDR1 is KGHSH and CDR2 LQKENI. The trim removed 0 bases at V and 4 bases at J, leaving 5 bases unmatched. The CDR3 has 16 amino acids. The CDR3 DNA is TGTGCCAGCTCACCACCGGTTAGCGGGAGGGTATACGAGCAGTACTTC. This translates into CASSPPVSGRVYEQYF.

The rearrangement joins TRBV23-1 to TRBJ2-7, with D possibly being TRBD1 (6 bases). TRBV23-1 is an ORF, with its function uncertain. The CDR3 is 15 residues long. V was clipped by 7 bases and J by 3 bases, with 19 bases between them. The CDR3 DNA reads TGCGCCAGCAACCAAAAGCTACAGGGCCACTACGAGCAGTACTTC. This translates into CASNQKLQGHYEQYF.

The CDR3 loop reads CSARGGVEAFF. The CDR3, as DNA: TGCAGTGCTAGAGGGGGCGTTGAAGCTTTCTTT. V gene TRBV20-1 combines with J gene TRBJ1-1; weak D call: TRBD1 (5 bases). The CDR3 loop spans 11 amino acids. With 1 base removed from V and 7 bases from J, the gap between germline ends came to 7 bases. The germline V gene has CDR1 DFQATT and CDR2 SNEGSKA (reference sequence).

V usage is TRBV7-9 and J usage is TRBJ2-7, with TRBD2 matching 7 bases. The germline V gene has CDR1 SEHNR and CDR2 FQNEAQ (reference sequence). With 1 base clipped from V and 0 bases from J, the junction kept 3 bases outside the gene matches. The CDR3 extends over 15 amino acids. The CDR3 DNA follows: TGTGCCAGCAGCTTAGGGGGGGGGATCTCCTACGAGCAGTACTTC. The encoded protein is CASSLGGGISYEQYF.

The CDR3 is CSGGAGGSGGDTQYF. CDR3 bases: TGCAGCGGGGGAGCGGGAGGTTCCGGGGGAGATACGCAGTATTTT. This sequence joins TRBV29-1 and TRBJ2-3, with 9 positions matching TRBD2. The length of the CDR3 is 15 residues. With V trimmed by 7 bases and J by 5 bases, 13 bases remained unmatched. CDR1 and CDR2 from the germline V gene are SQVTM and ANQGSEA.

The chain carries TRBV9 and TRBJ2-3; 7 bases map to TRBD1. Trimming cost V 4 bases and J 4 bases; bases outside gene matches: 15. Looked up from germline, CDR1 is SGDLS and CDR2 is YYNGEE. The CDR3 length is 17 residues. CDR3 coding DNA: TGTGCCAGCAGCCTAGACTTCGGACAGGCAGGGGCAGATACGCAGTATTTT. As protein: CASSLDFGQAGADTQYF.

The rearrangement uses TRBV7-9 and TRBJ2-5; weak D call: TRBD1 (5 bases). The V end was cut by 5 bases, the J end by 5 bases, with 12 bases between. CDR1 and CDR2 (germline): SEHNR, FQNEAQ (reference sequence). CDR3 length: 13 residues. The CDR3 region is CASSPGSRETQYF. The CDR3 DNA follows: TGTGCCAGCAGCCCAGGGTCGAGGGAGACCCAGTACTTC.